These 10 T cell receptor beta chains came from one sample sequenced in a study of T cell responses to AZD1222 COVID-19 vaccine. The assay was immunoSEQ multiplex PCR, and TCRdb's table has in-frame clones only and misses some. Of 90,000 to 120,000 clones listed, over 70% are singletons. The sample was peripheral blood, taken on day 0 of AZD1222 vaccination. The receptors shown here come from an adult in good health.

In nucleotides, the CDR3 is TGTGCCAGCAGCCCAAATACATCGGGACGGTCTAATTCACCCCTCCACTTT. This sequence encodes CASSPNTSGRSNSPLHF. V and J are TRBV7-8 and TRBJ1-6; maybe TRBD1 (5 bases). V was trimmed by 5 bases and J by 6 bases, leaving 20 bases between them. The V gene's germline CDR1 is SGHVS and CDR2 FQNEAQ. The CDR3 totals 17 residues.

The chain combines TRBV28 with TRBJ2-5, with 7 bases fitting TRBD2. This CDR3 is built from 15 residues. Losses at the gene ends were 5 bases for V and 5 bases for J; bases not matched to a gene: 11. Looked up from germline, CDR1 is MDHEN and CDR2 is SYDVKM. The CDR3 sequence is CASSTGTTLRETQYF. The CDR3 DNA reads TGTGCCAGCAGTACGGGGACTACTTTGAGGGAGACCCAGTACTTC.

The chain has TRBV6-5 and TRBJ2-7; the D call may be TRBD1 or TRBD2 (5 bases each). This CDR3 has 16 residues. CDR1 MNHEY and CDR2 SVGAGI come from the germline V gene. The V end was cut by 1 base, the J end by 6 bases, with 19 bases between. CDR3 nucleotide sequence: TGTGCCAGCAGTTACTTCGAGGTTAATCGGGGCGGCGAGCAGTACTTC. It specifies CASSYFEVNRGGEQYF.

The chain couples TRBV18 to TRBJ1-5; TRBD1 matches at 8 bases. Germline V CDR1 and CDR2: KGHSH, LQKENI. The CDR3 is made up of 14 amino acids. The trim removed 3 bases at V and 7 bases at J, leaving 5 bases unmatched. The CDR3 loop reads CASSPTGEGQPQHF. Written as DNA, the CDR3 is TGTGCCAGCTCACCGACAGGGGAGGGGCAGCCCCAGCATTTT. The full variable domain, completed using reference TRBV18 and TRBJ1-5, is NAGVMQNPRHLVRRRGQEARLRCSPMKGHSHVYWYRQLPEEGLKFMVYLQKENIIDESGMPKERFSAEFPKEGPSILRIQQVVRGDSAAYFCASSPTGEGQPQHFGDGTRLSIL.

The gene calls are TRBV7-2 and TRBJ1-1; D is unclear. The CDR3 extends over 12 amino acids. Per germline, CDR1 SGHTA and CDR2 FQGNSA. V was pared by 3 bases and J by 1 base, with 3 bases between. CDR3 nucleotide sequence: TGTGCCAGCAGCTTCAGGAACACTGAAGCTTTCTTT. Translated: CASSFRNTEAFF.

This clone was observed many times. The chain recombines TRBV7-9 with TRBJ1-5, with D possibly matching TRBD1 (6 bases). In germline, CDR1 is SEHNR, CDR2 FQNEAQ (reference sequence). The V end was cut by 4 bases, the J end by 1 base, with 14 bases between. The length of the CDR3 is 16 residues. In DNA form, the CDR3 reads TGTGCCAGCAGCTCGCAGGGGACGGGAAGCAATCAGCCCCAGCATTTT. Protein product: CASSSQGTGSNQPQHF.

The chain joins TRBV9 to TRBJ1-2; unclear D gene. This CDR3 is 17 amino acids long. V was trimmed by 1 base and J by 0 bases, leaving 16 bases between them. The germline gives CDR1 SGDLS, CDR2 YYNGEE. Here the CDR3 reads CASSVLLVPETNYGYTF. Here the CDR3 DNA reads TGTGCCAGCAGCGTATTGCTAGTCCCAGAAACTAACTATGGCTACACCTTC.

V and J are TRBV7-2 and TRBJ1-4, with 10 bases matching TRBD1. CDR3 size: 16 residues. In germline, CDR1 is SGHTA, CDR2 FQGNSA. Trimming cost V 5 bases and J 6 bases; bases outside gene matches: 9. In nucleotides, the CDR3 is TGTGCCAGCAGCCCCAGCTGGGGGACAGGGGATGAAAAACTGTTTTTT. It encodes CASSPSWGTGDEKLFF.

This clone came up once. The chain is built from TRBV4-1 and TRBJ1-5, with D possibly matching TRBD1 (6 bases). Germline V gene data show CDR1 as MGHRA and CDR2 as YSYEKL. CDR3 length: 18 residues. Trimming stripped 4 bases from V and 6 bases from J, with 25 bases between. The CDR3 is CASSRTVAEGGRGQPQHF. CDR3 DNA: TGCGCCAGCAGCCGGACAGTAGCAGAAGGAGGTAGGGGTCAGCCCCAGCATTTT.

Concerning this clone: Other DNA sequences within the sample encode an identical CDR3. The genes are TRBV14 and TRBJ1-2; unclear D gene. CDR3 length equals 12 residues. Germline-derived CDR1 and CDR2 are SGHDN and FVKESK. The V end lost 1 base, the J end lost 7 bases, and 7 bases lay between the germline ends. As DNA, the CDR3 is TGTGCCAGCAGCCAAGGTGGGAGTGGCTACACCTTC. Translation gives CASSQGGSGYTF.